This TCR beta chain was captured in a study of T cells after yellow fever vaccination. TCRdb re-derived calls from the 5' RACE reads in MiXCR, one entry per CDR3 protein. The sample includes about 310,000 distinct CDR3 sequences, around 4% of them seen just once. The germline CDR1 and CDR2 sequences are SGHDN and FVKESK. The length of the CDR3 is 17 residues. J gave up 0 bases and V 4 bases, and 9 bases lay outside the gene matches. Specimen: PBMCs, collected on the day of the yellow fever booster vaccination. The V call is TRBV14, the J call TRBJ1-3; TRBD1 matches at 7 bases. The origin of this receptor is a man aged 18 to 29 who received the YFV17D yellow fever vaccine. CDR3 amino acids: CASSRTGEVISGNTIYF. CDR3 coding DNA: TGTGCCAGCAGCCGAACAGGGGAGGTTATCTCTGGAAACACCATATATTTT.